The 27 T cell receptor beta chains presented below share a single source sample, sequenced in a study of blood T cell repertoires in COVID-19. The assay was immunoSEQ multiplex PCR, and TCRdb's table has in-frame clones only and misses some. There are 120,000 to 150,000 clones in the sample; roughly 80% occur only once, and 8% lies in the top ten. Specimen: peripheral blood. Every receptor here comes from a human donor in a cohort sampled during active COVID-19.

This clone appeared once. The CDR3 nucleotides read TGTGCCAGTAGTAACAGAGCTGAAGCTTTCTTT. Amino acids: CASSNRAEAFF. This rearrangement joins TRBV19 to TRBJ1-1, with D unresolved. The CDR3 sequence is 11 residues long. The germline gives CDR1 LNHDA, CDR2 SQIVND (reference sequence). With 4 bases removed from V and 6 bases from J, the gap between germline ends came to 6 bases.

This clone was recorded once. The genes are TRBV7-9 and TRBJ1-4; a possible D gene is TRBD1 (5 bases). From germline, CDR1 is SEHNR and CDR2 FQNEAQ (reference sequence). V lost 1 base and J lost 8, with 23 bases in between. This CDR3 has 18 residues. The CDR3 loop reads CASSLGSTLTALREKLFF. The DNA of the CDR3 is TGTGCCAGCAGCTTAGGGTCAACACTGACAGCCCTAAGGGAAAAACTGTTTTTT.

J is TRBJ1-4 and V is TRBV19, with D unclear. The CDR3 consists of 13 residues. Germline V gives CDR1 LNHDA, CDR2 SQIVND (reference sequence). V was cut by 5 bases and J by 8 bases, with 12 bases left in between. The CDR3 loop is CASSSGNGEKLFF. The CDR3 coding sequence is TGTGCCAGTAGTTCGGGGAACGGCGAAAAACTGTTTTTT.

J is TRBJ1-1 and V is TRBV19; TRBD1 might be the D (5 bases). In germline, CDR1 is LNHDA, CDR2 SQIVND (reference sequence). CDR3 size: 15 residues. V was trimmed by 3 bases and J by 4 bases, leaving 15 bases between them. The CDR3 region is CASSINGNGGTEAFF. For the CDR3, the DNA is TGTGCCAGTAGTATCAACGGGAACGGGGGCACTGAAGCTTTCTTT.

The CDR3 DNA follows: TGTGCCAGCAGAGACCGGGACAGGGACTCTCGGGGCTACACCTTC. Its translation is CASRDRDRDSRGYTF. The chain carries TRBV6-4 and TRBJ1-2; TRBD1 agrees at 9 bases. This CDR3 region has 15 residues. Unmatched junction bases numbered 13, after V lost 6 bases and J lost 8 bases. Germline CDR1 and CDR2: MRHNA and SNTAGT.

J is TRBJ2-3 and V is TRBV2; possibly TRBD2 for D (5 bases). V was clipped by 7 bases and J by 2 bases, with 19 bases between them. Per germline, CDR1 SNHLY and CDR2 FYNNEI. CDR3 length: 16 residues. Written as DNA, the CDR3 is TGTGCCAGCAAGGCGTTACGAGCGGCACCCACAGATACGCAGTATTTT. Translation gives CASKALRAAPTDTQYF.

This clone was observed at least ten times. The chain uses TRBV9 and TRBJ2-1; the match to TRBD2 covers 12 bases. Trimming at V came to 2 bases and at J to 8 bases, leaving 5 bases not matched to a gene. This CDR3 is built from 15 residues. Germline assignment: CDR1 SGDLS and CDR2 YYNGEE. Here the CDR3 DNA reads TGTGCCAGCAGCGTCCGGACTAGCGGGGTCGATGAGCAGTTCTTC. This gives the protein CASSVRTSGVDEQFF.

The J gene is TRBJ2-2, the V gene TRBV7-6, with 7 bases that match TRBD1. Losses at the gene ends were 1 base for V and 1 base for J; bases not matched to a gene: 9. Germline V lookup: CDR1 SGHVS, CDR2 FNYEAQ. CDR3 length equals 18 residues. CDR3 nucleotides: TGTGCCAGCAGCTTAGTGAATTTGAGGACAGGGAACACCGGGGAGCTGTTTTTT. As protein: CASSLVNLRTGNTGELFF.

V gene TRBV28 combines with J gene TRBJ1-1; D uncertain. The CDR3 spans 11 residues. V was shortened by 7 bases and J by 3 bases, with 6 bases between the two germline ends. CDR1 and CDR2 from the germline V gene are MDHEN and SYDVKM. The CDR3 DNA reads TGTGCCAGCAACAGTTACACTGAAGCTTTCTTT. Its translation: CASNSYTEAFF. The complete variable domain, with remaining parts taken from reference TRBV28 and TRBJ1-1, reads DVKVTQSSRYLVKRTGEKVFLECVQDMDHENMFWYRQDPGLGLRLIYFSYDVKMKEKGDIPEGYSVSREKKERFSLILESASTNQTSMYLCASNSYTEAFFGQGTRLTVV.

CDR3 amino acids: CASSTSRGGRQPQHF. The DNA of the CDR3 is TGTGCCAGCTCTACTTCGCGGGGGGGTAGGCAGCCCCAGCATTTT. The chain employs TRBV2 and TRBJ1-5; D possibly corresponds to TRBD1 (5 bases). This CDR3 is 15 amino acids long. The germline gives CDR1 SNHLY, CDR2 FYNNEI. V lost 8 bases and J 7 bases, leaving 21 bases between the germline ends.

This chain connects TRBV5-1 to TRBJ2-1, with 9 bases fitting TRBD1. V trimming: 4 bases; J trimming: 6 bases; junction bases outside the gene matches: 11. The CDR3 has 16 amino acids. Germline assignment: CDR1 SGHRS and CDR2 YFSETQ. The CDR3 sequence: CASSPPRTGDGNEQFF. As DNA, the CDR3 is TGCGCCAGCAGCCCCCCCCGGACAGGGGACGGCAATGAGCAGTTCTTC.

This chain uses TRBV6-5 with TRBJ2-7; D is possibly TRBD1 (5 bases). Trimming pared 2 bases from V and 4 bases from J, leaving 9 bases between. This CDR3 contains 13 residues. The V gene's germline CDR1 is MNHEY and CDR2 SVGAGI. The CDR3 here is CASSYGTGYEQYF. CDR3 coding DNA: TGTGCCAGCAGTTACGGCACAGGTTACGAGCAGTACTTC.

The chain is built from TRBV9 and TRBJ1-6; TRBD1 matches at 7 bases. Germline loops: CDR1 SGDLS, CDR2 YYNGEE. The CDR3 extends over 15 amino acids. V was clipped by 5 bases and J by 10 bases; unmatched bases: 12. For the CDR3, the DNA is TGTGCCAGCAGACCCACCGACAGGGAGTACTCACCCCTCCACTTT. Amino acids: CASRPTDREYSPLHF. Complete variable domain (other parts from reference TRBV9 and TRBJ1-6): DSGVTQTPKHLITATGQRVTLRCSPRSGDLSVYWYQQSLDQGLQFLIQYYNGEERAKGNILERFSAQQFPDLHSELNLSSLELGDSALYFCASRPTDREYSPLHFGNGTRLTVT.

This rearrangement joins TRBV5-1 to TRBJ2-3; a possible D gene is TRBD1 (6 bases). This CDR3 spans 15 amino acids. Germline loops: CDR1 SGHRS, CDR2 YFSETQ. V was shortened by 4 bases and J by 3 bases, with 15 bases between the two germline ends. DNA of the CDR3: TGCGCCAGCAGCCAGGACAGCCCTGGGACAGATACGCAGTATTTT. Its translation: CASSQDSPGTDTQYF.

The chain carries TRBV15 and TRBJ1-5, with TRBD1 matching over 8 bases. After removal of 5 bases from V and 4 bases from J, the junction contained 7 bases not matched to a gene. The CDR3 totals 15 residues. Germline V CDR1 and CDR2: LNHNV, YYDKDF (reference sequence). CDR3 nucleotide sequence: TGTGCCACCAGCGGCCGGGACAGGAGAAATCAGCCCCAGCATTTT. It encodes CATSGRDRRNQPQHF.

The V gene is TRBV6-1, the J gene TRBJ2-1, with 13 bases identical to TRBD2. With V trimmed by 0 bases and J by 0 bases, 2 bases remained unmatched. CDR1 is MNHNS and CDR2 is SASEGT in the germline V gene. The CDR3 has 18 residues. CDR3 in amino acids: CASSEALAGGISYNEQFF. DNA for the CDR3: TGTGCCAGCAGTGAAGCACTAGCGGGGGGGATCTCCTACAATGAGCAGTTCTTC.

The chain links TRBV13 to TRBJ2-3, with TRBD1 identical over 9 bases. Trimming cost V 0 bases and J 2 bases; bases outside gene matches: 9. The CDR3 sequence is 18 residues long. Germline loops: CDR1 PRHDT, CDR2 FYEKMQ (reference sequence). The CDR3 DNA reads as TGTGCCAGCAGCTTAGGGAGAAGGGGACAGGGCCTCACAGATACGCAGTATTTT. Its translation is CASSLGRRGQGLTDTQYF.

The V and J genes are TRBV28 and TRBJ2-7; 7 bases align to TRBD1. The V gene's germline CDR1 is MDHEN and CDR2 SYDVKM. Trimming took 3 bases from V and 3 from J; bases not matched to a gene: 5. CDR3 length: 14 residues. The DNA for the CDR3 is TGTGCCAGCAGTTTCCTCGGGACAGTCTACGAGCAGTACTTC. Protein: CASSFLGTVYEQYF.

The chain has TRBV5-1 and TRBJ1-6; unclear D gene. The germline V and J ends were trimmed by 0 bases and 9 bases, with 7 bases remaining between them. Germline V gene sequence: CDR1 SGHRS, CDR2 YFSETQ. The CDR3 sequence is 13 residues long. The CDR3 DNA reads TGCGCCAGCAGCTTGGTTATTAGTTCACCCCTCCACTTT. Translation gives CASSLVISSPLHF.

The genes are TRBV29-1 and TRBJ2-6, with 9 positions matching TRBD1. V was clipped by 5 bases and J by 1 base; unmatched bases: 3. Looked up from germline, CDR1 is SQVTM and CDR2 is ANQGSEA. This CDR3 is built from 15 residues. The chain's CDR3 is CSVRQGGSGANVLTF. The CDR3, as DNA: TGCAGCGTTCGACAGGGGGGATCTGGGGCCAACGTCCTGACTTTC.

The rearrangement links TRBV28 to TRBJ1-3; D is ambiguous. This CDR3 has 13 amino acids. Germline lookup yields CDR1 MDHEN and CDR2 SYDVKM. Trimming left V 6 bases short and J 2 bases short, with 8 bases between. The CDR3 sequence is CASSGFTGNTIYF. CDR3 bases: TGTGCCAGCAGCGGTTTTACTGGAAACACCATATATTTT.

This clone occurred a few times. This sequence joins TRBV5-1 and TRBJ1-2; D is unresolved. Trimming shortened V by 1 base and J by 8 bases, and 12 bases separated the two germline ends. The CDR3 loop spans 13 amino acids. In germline, CDR1 is SGHRS, CDR2 YFSETQ. The CDR3 nucleotides are TGCGCCAGCAGCTTGATGTCAGACTCCGGCTACACCTTC. Translation: CASSLMSDSGYTF.

This clone was detected only once. The genes are TRBV19 and TRBJ2-1; TRBD2 matches at 10 bases. The CDR3 length is 15 residues. With V trimmed by 5 bases and J by 4 bases, 5 bases remained unmatched. Germline lookup yields CDR1 LNHDA and CDR2 SQIVND (reference sequence). The CDR3 DNA is TGTGCCAGTAGTGGCCCTAGCGGGGGTTACAATGAGCAGTTCTTC. Translation: CASSGPSGGYNEQFF.

This rearrangement joins TRBV7-2 to TRBJ1-4, with D perhaps matching TRBD1 (6 bases). The CDR3 is 15 residues long. The germline CDR1 and CDR2 sequences are SGHTA and FQGNSA. The V end was cut by 7 bases, the J end by 6 bases, with 18 bases between. CDR3 coding DNA: TGTGCCAGCACCTACCAGACGGGGGGCTATGAAAAACTGTTTTTT. This encodes CASTYQTGGYEKLFF.

The chain employs TRBV5-1 and TRBJ1-1, with TRBD1 matching over 9 bases. The CDR3 contains 16 residues. The germline V gene encodes CDR1 SGHRS and CDR2 YFSETQ. V trimming: 5 bases; J trimming: 7 bases; junction bases outside the gene matches: 15. In nucleotides, the CDR3 is TGCGCCAGCAGTTCACAGGGGGCTGGAATCAATGGTGAAGCTTTCTTT. Translated: CASSSQGAGINGEAFF. Full variable domain (remainder filled in from reference TRBV5-1 and TRBJ1-1): KAGVTQTPRYLIKTRGQQVTLSCSPISGHRSVSWYQQTPGQGLQFLFEYFSETQRNKGNFPGRFSGRQFSNSRSEMNVSTLELGDSALYLCASSSQGAGINGEAFFGQGTRLTVV.

This clone was recorded only once. V gene TRBV10-1 combines with J gene TRBJ2-7; 7 nucleotides align to TRBD1. Trimming removed 2 bases from V and 6 bases from J; junction bases left unmatched: 7. The V gene's germline CDR1 is WNHNN and CDR2 SYGVQD (reference sequence). The CDR3 consists of 14 residues. The CDR3 DNA reads as TGCGCCAGCAGTGAGACACGGACAGGTGGCGAGCAGTACTTC. Translating it yields CASSETRTGGEQYF.

The V call is TRBV2, the J call TRBJ2-2; 11 positions match TRBD2. The junction had 4 bases not matched to a gene; V was cut back by 8 bases and J by 5 bases. CDR1 is SNHLY and CDR2 is FYNNEI in the germline V gene. The CDR3 contains 14 residues. In DNA form, the CDR3 reads TGTGCCAGCTTAGCGGGGGGGCCTACCGGGGAGCTGTTTTTT. Translation: CASLAGGPTGELFF.